This T cell receptor beta chain was documented in a study of T-cell reconstitution after alpha-beta-depleted transplantation in children. This clonotype was found many times. Unique molecular identifiers were used to barcode this TCRbeta library. Each CDR3 protein gets one entry after TCRdb re-called the PCR reads with MiXCR. The table shows 450,000 to 600,000 distinct CDR3 sequences, with roughly 13% occurring only once. The sequence was obtained from a male patient younger than 18 who had a stem cell transplant for acute myeloid leukemia, so the T cells may come from the graft donor. This specimen consisted of PBMCs, mostly from graft donor cells, obtained 360 days after TCRalphabeta/CD19-depleted stem cell transplant.

The CDR3 spells CSAEGGSKSFF. In nucleotides, the CDR3 is TGCAGCGCAGAAGGAGGGTCTAAGTCCTTCTTT. The chain links TRBV29-1 to TRBJ1-1; D ambiguous. Germline CDR1 and CDR2: SQVTM and ANQGSEA. This CDR3 is 11 amino acids long. V lost 7 bases, J lost 14 bases, and 20 bases lay in between.